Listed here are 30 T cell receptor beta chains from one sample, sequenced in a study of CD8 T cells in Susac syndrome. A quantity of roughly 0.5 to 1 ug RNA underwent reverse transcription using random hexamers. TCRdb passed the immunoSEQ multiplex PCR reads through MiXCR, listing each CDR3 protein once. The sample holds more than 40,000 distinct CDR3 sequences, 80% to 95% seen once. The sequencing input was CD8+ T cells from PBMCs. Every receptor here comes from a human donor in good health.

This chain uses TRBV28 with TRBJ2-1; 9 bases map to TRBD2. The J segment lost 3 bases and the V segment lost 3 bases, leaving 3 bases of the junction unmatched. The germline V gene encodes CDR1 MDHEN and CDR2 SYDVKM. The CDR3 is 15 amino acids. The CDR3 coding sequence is TGTGCCAGCAGTTTGGCTAGCGGGAACTACAATGAGCAGTTCTTC. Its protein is CASSLASGNYNEQFF.

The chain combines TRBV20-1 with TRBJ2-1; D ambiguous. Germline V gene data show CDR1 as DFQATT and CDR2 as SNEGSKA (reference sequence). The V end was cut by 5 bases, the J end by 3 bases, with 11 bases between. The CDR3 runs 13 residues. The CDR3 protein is CSALIAGYNEQFF. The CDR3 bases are TGCAGTGCTCTAATAGCTGGCTACAATGAGCAGTTCTTC.

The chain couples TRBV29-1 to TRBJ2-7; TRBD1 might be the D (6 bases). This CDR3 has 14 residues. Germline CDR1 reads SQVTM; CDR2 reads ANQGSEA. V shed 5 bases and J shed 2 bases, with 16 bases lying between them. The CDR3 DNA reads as TGCAGCGTTAACCCCGGACAGTCCGCCTACGAGCAGTACTTC. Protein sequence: CSVNPGQSAYEQYF.

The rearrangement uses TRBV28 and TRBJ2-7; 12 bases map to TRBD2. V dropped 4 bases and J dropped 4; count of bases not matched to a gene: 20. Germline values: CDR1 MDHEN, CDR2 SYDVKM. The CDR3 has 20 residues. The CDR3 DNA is TGTGCCAGCAGTTCGTACGCTAGCGGGAGGGCTTTTTTCAGCTCATACGAGCAGTACTTC. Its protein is CASSSYASGRAFFSSYEQYF. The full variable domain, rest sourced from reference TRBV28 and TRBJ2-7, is DVKVTQSSRYLVKRTGEKVFLECVQDMDHENMFWYRQDPGLGLRLIYFSYDVKMKEKGDIPEGYSVSREKKERFSLILESASTNQTSMYLCASSSYASGRAFFSSYEQYFGPGTRLTVT.

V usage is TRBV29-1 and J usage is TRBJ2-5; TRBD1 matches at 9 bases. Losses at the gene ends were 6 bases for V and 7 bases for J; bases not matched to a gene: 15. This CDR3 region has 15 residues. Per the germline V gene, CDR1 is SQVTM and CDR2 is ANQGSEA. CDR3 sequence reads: CSVTGQGNFDVTQYF. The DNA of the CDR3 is TGCAGCGTAACTGGACAGGGGAATTTTGACGTGACCCAGTACTTC.

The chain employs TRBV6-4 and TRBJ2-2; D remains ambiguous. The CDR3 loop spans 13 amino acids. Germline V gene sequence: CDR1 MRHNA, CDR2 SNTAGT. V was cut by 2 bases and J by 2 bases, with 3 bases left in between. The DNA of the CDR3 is TGTGCCAGCAGTGACAAAAACACCGGGGAGCTGTTTTTT. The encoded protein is CASSDKNTGELFF.

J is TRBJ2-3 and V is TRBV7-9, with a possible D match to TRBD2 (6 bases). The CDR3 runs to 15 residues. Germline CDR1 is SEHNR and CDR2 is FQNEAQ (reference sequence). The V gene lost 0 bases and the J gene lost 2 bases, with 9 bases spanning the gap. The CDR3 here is CASSLASGHTDTQYF. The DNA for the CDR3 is TGTGCCAGCAGCTTAGCTAGCGGCCACACAGATACGCAGTATTTT.

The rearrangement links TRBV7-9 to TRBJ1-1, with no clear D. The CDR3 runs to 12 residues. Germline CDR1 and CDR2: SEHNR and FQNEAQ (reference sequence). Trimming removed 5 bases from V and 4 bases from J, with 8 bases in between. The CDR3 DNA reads TGTGCCAGCAGCACTGACATCACTGAAGCTTTCTTT. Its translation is CASSTDITEAFF. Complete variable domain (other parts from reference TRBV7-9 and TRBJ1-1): DTGVSQNPRHKITKRGQNVTFRCDPISEHNRLYWYRQTLGQGPEFLTYFQNEAQLEKSRLLSDRFSAERPKGSFSTLEIQRTEQGDSAMYLCASSTDITEAFFGQGTRLTVV.

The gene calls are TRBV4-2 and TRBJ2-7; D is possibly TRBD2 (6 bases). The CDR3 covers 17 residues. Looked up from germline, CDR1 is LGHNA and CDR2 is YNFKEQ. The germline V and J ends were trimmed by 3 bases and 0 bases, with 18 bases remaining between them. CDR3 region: CASSQGYLAEGSYEQYF. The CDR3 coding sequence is TGTGCCAGCAGCCAGGGCTACTTAGCGGAGGGCTCCTACGAGCAGTACTTC.

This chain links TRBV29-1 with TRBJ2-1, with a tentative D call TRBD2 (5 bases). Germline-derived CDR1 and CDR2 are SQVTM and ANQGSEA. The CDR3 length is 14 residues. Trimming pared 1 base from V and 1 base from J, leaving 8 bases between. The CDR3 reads CSVEAGISYNEQFF. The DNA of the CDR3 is TGCAGCGTTGAAGCCGGGATTTCCTACAATGAGCAGTTCTTC.

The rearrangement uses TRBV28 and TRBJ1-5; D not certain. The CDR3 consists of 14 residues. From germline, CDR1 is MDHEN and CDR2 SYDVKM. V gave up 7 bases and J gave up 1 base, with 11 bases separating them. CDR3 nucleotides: TGTGCCAGCAAGGGTTTAGGGAGCAATCAGCCCCAGCATTTT. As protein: CASKGLGSNQPQHF.

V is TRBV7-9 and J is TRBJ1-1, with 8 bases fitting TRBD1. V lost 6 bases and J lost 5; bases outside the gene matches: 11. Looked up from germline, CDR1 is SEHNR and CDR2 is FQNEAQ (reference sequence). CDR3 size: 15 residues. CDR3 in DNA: TGTGCCAGCAGTGATTCAGGGGGCTTTTATACTGAAGCTTTCTTT. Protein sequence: CASSDSGGFYTEAFF.

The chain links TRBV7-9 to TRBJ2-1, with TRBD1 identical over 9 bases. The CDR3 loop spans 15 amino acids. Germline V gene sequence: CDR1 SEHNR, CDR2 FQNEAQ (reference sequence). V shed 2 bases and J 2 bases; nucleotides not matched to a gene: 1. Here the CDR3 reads CASSLRTGAYNEQFF. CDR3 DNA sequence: TGTGCCAGCAGCTTAAGGACAGGGGCCTACAATGAGCAGTTCTTC.

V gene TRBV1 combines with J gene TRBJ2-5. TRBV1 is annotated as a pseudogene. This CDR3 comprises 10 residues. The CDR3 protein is CTSTWETQYF. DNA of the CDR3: TGCACCAGCACCTGGGAGACCCAGTACTTC.

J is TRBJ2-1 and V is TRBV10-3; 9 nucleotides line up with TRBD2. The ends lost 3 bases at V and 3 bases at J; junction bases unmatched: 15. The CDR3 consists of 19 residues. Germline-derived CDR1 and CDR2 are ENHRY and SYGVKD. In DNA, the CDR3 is TGTGCCATCAGTGACCTAGCGGGACAAACAAAGGGGTTCTACAATGAGCAGTTCTTC. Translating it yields CAISDLAGQTKGFYNEQFF.

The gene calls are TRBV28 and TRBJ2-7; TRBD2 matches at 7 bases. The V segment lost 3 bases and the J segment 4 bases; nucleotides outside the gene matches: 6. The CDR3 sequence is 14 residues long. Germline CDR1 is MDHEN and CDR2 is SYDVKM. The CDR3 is CASSLLAGRYEQYF. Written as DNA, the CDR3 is TGTGCCAGCAGTTTGTTAGCGGGTAGATACGAGCAGTACTTC.

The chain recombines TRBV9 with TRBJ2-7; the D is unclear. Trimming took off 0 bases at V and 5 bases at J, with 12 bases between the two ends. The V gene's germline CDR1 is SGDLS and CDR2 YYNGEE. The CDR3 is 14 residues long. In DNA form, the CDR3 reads TGTGCCAGCAGCGTAGGAGGACCCCCCCACGAGCAGTACTTC. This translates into CASSVGGPPHEQYF.

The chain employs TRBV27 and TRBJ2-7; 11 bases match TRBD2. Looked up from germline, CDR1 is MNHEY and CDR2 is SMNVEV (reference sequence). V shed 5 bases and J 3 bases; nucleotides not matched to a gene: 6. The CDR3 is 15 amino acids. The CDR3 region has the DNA TGTGCCAGCAGTCTACTAGCGGGAGCTGACTACGAGCAGTACTTC. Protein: CASSLLAGADYEQYF.

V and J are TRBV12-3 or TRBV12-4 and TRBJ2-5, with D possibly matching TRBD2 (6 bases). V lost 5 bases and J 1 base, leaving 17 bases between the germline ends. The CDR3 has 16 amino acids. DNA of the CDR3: TGTGCCAGCAGTCCCCGGGAGTACGACCTCCAAGAGACCCAGTACTTC. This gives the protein CASSPREYDLQETQYF.

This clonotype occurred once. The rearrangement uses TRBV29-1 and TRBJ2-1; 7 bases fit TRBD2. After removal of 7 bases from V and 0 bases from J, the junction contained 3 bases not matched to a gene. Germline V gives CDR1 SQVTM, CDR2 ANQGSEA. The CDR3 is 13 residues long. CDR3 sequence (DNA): TGCAGCGATCGGACTAGCTCCTACAATGAGCAGTTCTTC. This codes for CSDRTSSYNEQFF.

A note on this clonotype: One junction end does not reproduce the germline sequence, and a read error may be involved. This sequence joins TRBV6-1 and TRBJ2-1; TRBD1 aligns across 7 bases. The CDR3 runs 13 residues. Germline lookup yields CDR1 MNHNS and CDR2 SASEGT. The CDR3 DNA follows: TGTGCCAGCAGTGAAGCAAGGGACAGTCGACACCAATTC. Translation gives CASSEARDSRHQF.

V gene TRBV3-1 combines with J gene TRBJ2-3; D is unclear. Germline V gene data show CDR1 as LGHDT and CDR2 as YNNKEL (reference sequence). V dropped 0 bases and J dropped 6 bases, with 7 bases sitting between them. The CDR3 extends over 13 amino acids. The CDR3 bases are TGTGCCAGCAGCCAAGACTCGTCCGATACGCAGTATTTT. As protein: CASSQDSSDTQYF.

The CDR3 reads CASGHRGATGELFF. The CDR3 nucleotides are TGTGCCAGCGGGCACAGGGGGGCCACCGGGGAGCTGTTTTTT. This chain uses TRBV28 with TRBJ2-2; 8 bases are shared with TRBD1. Germline CDR1 MDHEN, CDR2 SYDVKM. V shed 8 bases, J shed 4 bases, and the junction held 6 bases outside the gene matches. This CDR3 is 14 amino acids long. Full variable domain (missing parts from reference TRBV28 and TRBJ2-2): DVKVTQSSRYLVKRTGEKVFLECVQDMDHENMFWYRQDPGLGLRLIYFSYDVKMKEKGDIPEGYSVSREKKERFSLILESASTNQTSMYLCASGHRGATGELFFGEGSRLTVL.

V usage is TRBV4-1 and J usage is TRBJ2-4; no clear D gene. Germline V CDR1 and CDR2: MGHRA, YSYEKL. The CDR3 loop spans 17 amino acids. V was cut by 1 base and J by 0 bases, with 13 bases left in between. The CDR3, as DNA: TGCGCCAGCAGCCAAGTATTCCCCGCCCAAGCCAAAAACATTCAGTACTTC. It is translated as CASSQVFPAQAKNIQYF.

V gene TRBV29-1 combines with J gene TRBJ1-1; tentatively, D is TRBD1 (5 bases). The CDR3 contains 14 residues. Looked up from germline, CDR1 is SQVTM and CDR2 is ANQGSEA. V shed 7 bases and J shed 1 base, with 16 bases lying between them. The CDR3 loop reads CSGGGGRANTEAFF. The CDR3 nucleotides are TGCAGCGGGGGGGGTGGCAGGGCGAACACTGAAGCTTTCTTT.

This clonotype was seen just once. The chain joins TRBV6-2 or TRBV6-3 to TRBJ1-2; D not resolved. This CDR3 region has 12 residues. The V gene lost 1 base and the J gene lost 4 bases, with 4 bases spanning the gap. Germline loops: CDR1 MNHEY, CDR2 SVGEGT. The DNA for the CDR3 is TGTGCCAGCAGTTACTTGGGCTATGGCTACACCTTC. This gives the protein CASSYLGYGYTF.

Written as DNA, the CDR3 is TGTGCCAGCAGCAATAGCAATCAGCCCCAGCATTTT. As protein: CASSNSNQPQHF. This chain uses TRBV6-1 with TRBJ1-5; unclear D gene. CDR3 length equals 12 residues. V was clipped by 6 bases and J by 0 bases, with 3 bases between them. In germline, CDR1 is MNHNS, CDR2 SASEGT.

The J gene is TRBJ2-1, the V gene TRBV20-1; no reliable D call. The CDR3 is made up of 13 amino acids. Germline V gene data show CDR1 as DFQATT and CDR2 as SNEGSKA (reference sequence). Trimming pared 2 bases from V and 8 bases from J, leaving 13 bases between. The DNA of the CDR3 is TGCAGTGCTAGAACGGTAGTTCGTTATGAGCAGTTCTTC. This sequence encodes CSARTVVRYEQFF.

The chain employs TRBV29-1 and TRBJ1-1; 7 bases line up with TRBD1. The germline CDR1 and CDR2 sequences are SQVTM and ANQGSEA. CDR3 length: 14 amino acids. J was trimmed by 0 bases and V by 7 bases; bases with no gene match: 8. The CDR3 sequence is CSGRDSFMNTEAFF. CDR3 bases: TGCAGCGGGAGGGACAGCTTTATGAACACTGAAGCTTTCTTT.

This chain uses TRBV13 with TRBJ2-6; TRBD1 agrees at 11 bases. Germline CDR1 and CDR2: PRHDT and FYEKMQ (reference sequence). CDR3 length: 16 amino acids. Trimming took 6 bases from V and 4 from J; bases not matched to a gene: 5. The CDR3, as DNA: TGTGCCAGCAGAGGACAGGGGGCCCCCGGGGCCAACGTCCTGACTTTC. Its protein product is CASRGQGAPGANVLTF.